The T cell receptor beta chain under discussion was sequenced for a study of blood T cell repertoires in COVID-19 (dated by TCRdb to 2018 to 2020). Describing the broader study: Collaborator samples came from the United States, Italy and Spain and covered acute and convalescent phases of COVID-19. The prospective study material was composed of cDNA or gDNA derived from T cells, B-cell-depleted T cells, or PBMCs. The dataset comprised deeply sampled blood TCRbeta repertoires from subjects exposed to, actively infected with, or recovered from COVID-19. The repertoires were released in a freely available public database meant as a resource for research on the immune response to SARS-CoV-2. Samples were obtained from the ongoing ImmuneRACE study (first 160 participants) and from 1,200 or so subjects provided by 6 global collaborators. Nearly every sample came with metadata listing a de-identified subject ID, COVID-19 status, age in years and sex. Where available, HLA class I and class II types were taken from metadata supplied by the sample provider and were not determined by assay-based typing.

V loses 0 bases of germline sequence and J loses 14 bases, and the interval between the two ends is 18 bases. Measured from the cysteine to the phenylalanine, the CDR3 is 14 residues long. Only the CDR3 DNA is retained, 42 bases long and in frame from the first base. The germline V gene specifies SGHRS as CDR1 and YFSETQ as CDR2. Each collaborating institution followed its own protocols to collect whole blood in K2EDTA tubes. For TCRbeta analysis, collaborators shipped samples in one of three forms: frozen whole blood, isolated PBMCs, or DNA extracted from either of those sample types. General findings and caveats noted by the study authors: How much clinical and demographic metadata was included differed by source and by participant, and the metadata was provided uncurated.

The immunoSEQ Assay, a bias-controlled multiplex PCR, was used to amplify TCRbeta CDR3 regions from genomic DNA. The original pipeline was this. The number of nucleated cells in each sample was estimated by amplification of reference gene primers within the assay. To quantify the absolute abundance of each unique TCRbeta CDR3 rearrangement, sequence reads were collapsed and filtered. For each sample, productive Simpson clonality was calculated as the square root of Simpson's diversity index across productive rearrangements. The immuneACCESS repertoire file appears here via TCRdb, limited to in-frame rearrangements. These files lack a portion of the clones; in checked studies, under half of the deficit traces to unresolved V genes, and the cause of the others is not known. V and J calls plus clone size are reproduced from that table; the DNA served to infer D and trimming. In this sample the table shows some 46,000 clones, approximately 88% of which occur a single time. The biggest ten clones account for about 7.3% of the sample.

Worth noting for this clone: This receptor's antigen is unknown. Base-call qualities are not available, and no considerably larger clone is one nucleotide away.

The TCR originated in a man aged 45-65 years with acute or convalescent COVID-19. Sample: peripheral blood. This chain joins TRBV5-1 to TRBJ2-1, with a weak D call of TRBD2 (6 bases match). The nucleotide sequence reads TGCGCCAGCAGCTTGGATGGGACTTTGGAGCGCGAGTTCTTC. The encoded protein is CASSLDGTLEREFF.